This record covers a single T cell receptor beta chain. Its antigen is undetermined. This CDR3 has 13 residues. Trimming left V 6 bases short and J 2 bases short, with 8 bases between. This specimen belongs to a study of T-cell memory formation after mild COVID-19. In the study overall: Clusters were largely donor specific. Study-wide results and caveats: Contracting clones localized mainly to CM and EM when CD4+ and mainly to EMRA when CD8+.

The authors produced TCR alpha and TCR beta cDNA libraries with sample barcodes and UMIs by 5'RACE using constant-segment primers. Each CDR3 protein is one row after TCRdb ran MiXCR on the 5' RACE reads. The repertoire holds more than 300,000 distinct CDR3 sequences, approximately 13% seen once, with 22% in the top ten. The sequencing sample was made of PBMCs or a T cell subset sorted from them (not recorded which). V and J are TRBV12-3 or TRBV12-4 and TRBJ1-5, with no clear D. This receptor was obtained from a man aged 18 to 30 who had mild COVID-19 (a few samples of this study predate the infection). Cell type and time point are not known. The DNA for the CDR3 is TGTGCCAGCAGCTTCGAGGGCAATCAGCCCCAGCATTTT. Amino acids: CASSFEGNQPQHF.